These 6 T cell receptor beta chains were all obtained from the same sample, sequenced in a study of cytotoxic CD8 clonotypes in ibrutinib-treated CLL. Sequencing used immunoSEQ multiplex PCR; TCRdb keeps in-frame clones, though not all of them. The sample consists of approximately 84,000 clones, roughly 80% of them appearing once. Sequencing was performed on PBMCs, taken after 12 months of ibrutinib treatment. Every receptor here comes from a human donor with chronic lymphocytic leukemia.

The chain couples TRBV7-9 to TRBJ2-7; D not resolved. V gave up 5 bases and J gave up 3 bases, with 11 bases separating them. Germline V gene data show CDR1 as SEHNR and CDR2 as FQNEAQ (reference sequence). This CDR3 is 13 amino acids long. CDR3 loop: CASSPETYYEQYF. CDR3 DNA sequence: TGTGCCAGCAGCCCCGAGACCTACTACGAGCAGTACTTC. Combining the CDR3 with reference TRBV7-9 and TRBJ2-7 gives the whole variable domain DTGVSQNPRHKITKRGQNVTFRCDPISEHNRLYWYRQTLGQGPEFLTYFQNEAQLEKSRLLSDRFSAERPKGSFSTLEIQRTEQGDSAMYLCASSPETYYEQYFGPGTRLTVT.

V usage is TRBV19 and J usage is TRBJ2-1; 8 bases line up with TRBD2. The CDR3 spans 16 residues. The germline gives CDR1 LNHDA, CDR2 SQIVND (reference sequence). V trimming: 6 bases; J trimming: 0 bases; junction bases outside the gene matches: 7. The CDR3 DNA follows: TGTGCCAGTAGCCCGTTAGCGGGGAGCTCCTACAATGAGCAGTTCTTC. Translation gives CASSPLAGSSYNEQFF.

Only one count was recorded for this clone. This chain uses TRBV5-1 with TRBJ2-7; maybe TRBD1 (6 bases). The germline CDR1 and CDR2 sequences are SGHRS and YFSETQ. The CDR3 runs 13 residues. V shed 2 bases and J shed 3 bases, with 9 bases lying between them. The CDR3 DNA reads as TGCGCCAGCAGCTTCCGGGACAACTACGAGCAGTACTTC. Translated, it gives CASSFRDNYEQYF.

V usage is TRBV7-9 and J usage is TRBJ1-3; D is perhaps TRBD1 (6 bases). The germline CDR1 and CDR2 sequences are SEHNR and FQNEAQ (reference sequence). Trimming shortened V by 1 base and J by 0 bases, and 10 bases separated the two germline ends. The CDR3 runs 16 residues. This CDR3 is CASSLDRASSGNTIYF. DNA for the CDR3: TGTGCCAGCAGCTTAGACAGGGCAAGCTCTGGAAACACCATATATTTT.

The V gene is TRBV6-5, the J gene TRBJ2-5; D remains ambiguous. Germline assignment: CDR1 MNHEY and CDR2 SVGAGI. This CDR3 comprises 11 residues. Trimming removed 5 bases at V and 4 bases at J, with 5 bases between. The CDR3 region has the DNA TGTGCCAGCAGTACCCCAGAGACCCAGTACTTC. It translates to CASSTPETQYF.

This clone was observed a single time. CDR3 nucleotides: TGTGCCAGCAGTGAAGGTCGGGGACTAGCGGGGGCCACCTACGAGCAGTACTTC. Encoded protein: CASSEGRGLAGATYEQYF. J is TRBJ2-7 and V is TRBV6-1, with 14 bases that match TRBD2. The CDR3 has 18 residues. Germline assignment: CDR1 MNHNS and CDR2 SASEGT. The J segment lost 2 bases and the V segment lost 1 base, leaving 7 bases of the junction unmatched.